The rows below give T cell receptor beta chains drawn from one sample of a study of T-cell reconstitution after alpha-beta-depleted transplantation in children. MiXCR, run by TCRdb on the PCR reads, gives a single entry per CDR3 protein. The sample carries hundreds of thousands of distinct CDR3 sequences, about 23% recorded once. This sample comprised PBMCs, obtained before TCRalphabeta/CD19-depleted stem cell transplant. The receptors originated from a girl aged 2-10 years with Fanconi anemia, due to receive a stem cell transplant. Each CDR3 is given with its conserved first and last residue. The D gene is left open where the match is weak. Clone sizes are given selectively: once, few, many, or a class where the clone is expanded.

size: .; V: TRBV3-1; length: 12; J: TRBJ2-1; D: TRBD1; CDR3: CASSHRQGLRFF; DNA: TGTGCCAGCAGCCATAGACAGGGATTGCGGTTCTTC
size: .; V: TRBV20-1; length: 16; J: TRBJ2-1; D: TRBD1; CDR3: CSARRDSQWSYNEQFF; DNA: TGCAGTGCTAGACGGGACAGCCAGTGGTCCTACAATGAGCAGTTCTTC
size: many; V: TRBV5-1; length: 13; J: TRBJ2-1; D: .; CDR3: CASSLLRLAEQFF; DNA: TGCGCCAGCAGCTTGCTTCGTCTCGCGGAGCAGTTCTTC
size: .; V: TRBV7-2; length: 15; J: TRBJ2-7; D: TRBD2; CDR3: CASSLVAGGHYEQYF; DNA: TGTGCCAGCAGCTTAGTAGCGGGAGGTCACTACGAGCAGTACTTC
size: few; V: TRBV10-3; length: 16; J: TRBJ2-7; D: TRBD2; CDR3: CAISGTSGRAWYEQYF; DNA: TGTGCCATCAGTGGGACTAGCGGGAGGGCCTGGTACGAGCAGTACTTC
size: .; V: TRBV21-1; length: 15; J: TRBJ2-7; D: .; CDR3: CASSRLQGPEMEQYF; DNA: TGTGCCAGCAGCAGGCTACAGGGGCCCGAGATGGAGCAGTACTTC
size: .; V: TRBV29-1; length: 14; J: TRBJ1-1; D: .; CDR3: CSAEGGGLGTEAFF; DNA: TGCAGCGCCGAGGGGGGGGGGCTGGGTACTGAAGCTTTCTTT
size: many; V: TRBV9; length: 18; J: TRBJ2-1; D: TRBD2; CDR3: CASSGGLAGGLTYNEQFF; DNA: TGTGCCAGCAGCGGTGGACTAGCGGGAGGCCTGACCTACAATGAGCAGTTCTTC
size: many; V: TRBV28; length: 14; J: TRBJ2-7; D: .; CDR3: CASSLSHSLGEQYF; DNA: TGTGCCAGCAGTTTATCACATTCCCTAGGCGAGCAGTACTTC
size: many; V: TRBV29-1; length: 13; J: TRBJ2-5; D: TRBD2; CDR3: CSGTSRNQETQYF; DNA: TGCAGCGGGACTAGTCGCAATCAAGAGACCCAGTACTTC
size: few; V: TRBV6-4; length: 12; J: TRBJ2-7; D: .; CDR3: CASSRTPYEQYF; DNA: TGTGCCAGCAGTCGGACCCCCTACGAGCAGTACTTC
size: .; V: TRBV29-1; length: 14; J: TRBJ2-2; D: .; CDR3: CSVSKDLNTGELFF; DNA: TGCAGCGTTAGTAAGGATTTGAACACCGGGGAGCTGTTTTTT
size: few; V: TRBV20-1; length: 16; J: TRBJ1-6; D: .; CDR3: CSATPRVGRINSPLHF; DNA: TGCAGTGCAACCCCCCGGGTTGGGCGGATTAATTCACCCCTCCACTTT
size: few; V: TRBV20-1; length: 13; J: TRBJ1-6; D: .; CDR3: CSASKEGDSPLHF; DNA: TGCAGTGCTAGTAAGGAAGGGGACTCACCCCTCCACTTT
size: many; V: TRBV12-3/TRBV12-4; length: 11; J: TRBJ2-1; D: .; CDR3: CASSRDNEQFF; DNA: TGTGCCAGCAGCCGGGACAATGAGCAGTTCTTC
size: many; V: TRBV20-1; length: 14; J: TRBJ1-3; D: .; CDR3: CSARAQASGNTIYF; DNA: TGCAGTGCTAGAGCACAGGCCTCTGGAAACACCATATATTTT
size: many; V: TRBV12-3/TRBV12-4; length: 14; J: TRBJ2-5; D: .; CDR3: CASSLATRQGGQYF; DNA: TGTGCCAGCAGTTTAGCCACTCGACAGGGAGGACAGTACTTC
size: many; V: TRBV4-2; length: 16; J: TRBJ2-1; D: .; CDR3: CASSQDMAEAYNEQFF; DNA: TGTGCCAGCAGCCAAGATATGGCAGAGGCCTACAATGAGCAGTTCTTC
size: .; V: TRBV5-1; length: 13; J: TRBJ1-2; D: TRBD1; CDR3: CASRTGQSYGYTF; DNA: TGCGCCAGCAGGACAGGGCAGTCCTATGGCTACACCTTC
size: few; V: TRBV7-6; length: 15; J: TRBJ2-3; D: .; CDR3: CASSPSMVAPDTQYF; DNA: TGTGCCAGCAGCCCTTCGATGGTGGCCCCAGATACGCAGTATTTT
size: few; V: TRBV6-4; length: 11; J: TRBJ2-5; D: .; CDR3: CAPRFQETQYF; DNA: TGTGCCCCCCGGTTCCAAGAGACCCAGTACTTC
size: .; V: TRBV7-6; length: 11; J: TRBJ2-1; D: .; CDR3: CASSFGTEQFF; DNA: TGTGCCAGCAGCTTTGGGACAGAGCAGTTCTTC
size: many; V: TRBV5-1; length: 16; J: TRBJ1-1; D: .; CDR3: CASSKAGANMNTEAFF; DNA: TGCGCCAGCAGCAAGGCAGGGGCTAATATGAACACTGAAGCTTTCTTT
size: many; V: TRBV10-3; length: 14; J: TRBJ2-5; D: TRBD2; CDR3: CAISVGLLQETQYF; DNA: TGTGCCATCAGTGTGGGACTACTCCAAGAGACCCAGTACTTC
size: many; V: TRBV12-3/TRBV12-4; length: 13; J: TRBJ2-2; D: .; CDR3: CASSTTGTGELFF; DNA: TGTGCCAGCAGTACTACAGGCACCGGGGAGCTGTTTTTT
size: few; V: TRBV4-2; length: 17; J: TRBJ2-7; D: TRBD2; CDR3: CASSQERLARGGYEQYF; DNA: TGTGCCAGCAGCCAGGAGAGACTAGCGCGAGGGGGCTACGAGCAGTACTTC
size: .; V: TRBV20-1; length: 13; J: TRBJ2-3; D: .; CDR3: CSGRTDPTDTQYF; DNA: TGCAGTGGAAGGACCGACCCCACAGATACGCAGTATTTT
size: few; V: TRBV7-2; length: 15; J: TRBJ1-5; D: .; CDR3: CASSFSTVLNQPQHF; DNA: TGTGCCAGCAGCTTCTCCACAGTACTCAATCAGCCCCAGCATTTT
size: few; V: TRBV7-9; length: 16; J: TRBJ2-1; D: TRBD1; CDR3: CASTGTGEILGNEQFF; DNA: TGTGCCAGCACGGGGACAGGGGAGATTTTGGGCAATGAGCAGTTCTTC
size: .; V: TRBV6-2/TRBV6-3; length: 18; J: TRBJ1-5; D: .; CDR3: CASSYSSGAGTLNQPQHF; DNA: TGTGCCAGCAGTTACTCGTCGGGTGCAGGGACCCTCAATCAGCCCCAGCATTTT
size: few; V: TRBV29-1; length: 11; J: TRBJ2-7; D: .; CDR3: CSVTRAREQYF; DNA: TGCAGCGTCACGAGGGCGAGAGAGCAGTACTTC
size: .; V: TRBV7-8; length: 15; J: TRBJ2-7; D: .; CDR3: CASSLASDISYEQYF; DNA: TGTGCCAGCAGCTTAGCGTCGGACATTTCCTACGAGCAGTACTTC
size: .; V: TRBV12-3/TRBV12-4; length: 15; J: TRBJ2-1; D: TRBD2; CDR3: CASRRAGGRSNEQFF; DNA: TGTGCCAGCAGACGAGCGGGGGGCCGGAGCAATGAGCAGTTCTTC
size: many; V: TRBV29-1; length: 15; J: TRBJ2-5; D: TRBD2; CDR3: CSVRGSGGGEETQYF; DNA: TGCAGCGTTAGAGGGAGCGGGGGAGGGGAGGAGACCCAGTACTTC
size: many; V: TRBV7-2; length: 13; J: TRBJ2-1; D: .; CDR3: CASCLGGYREQFF; DNA: TGTGCCAGCTGCCTAGGGGGATATCGGGAGCAGTTCTTC
size: few; V: TRBV7-2; length: 17; J: TRBJ2-1; D: .; CDR3: CASSYTSGGLQYNEQFF; DNA: TGTGCCAGCAGCTACACCTCCGGGGGCCTCCAATACAATGAGCAGTTCTTC
size: many; V: TRBV7-2; length: 12; J: TRBJ2-1; D: TRBD2; CDR3: CASSVLAGGLLF; DNA: TGTGCCAGCAGCGTACTAGCGGGGGGGCTCCTCTTC
size: .; V: TRBV27; length: 17; J: TRBJ2-1; D: TRBD1; CDR3: CASSLGDSRSSYNEQFF; DNA: TGTGCCAGCAGTTTAGGGGACAGCCGCTCCTCCTACAATGAGCAGTTCTTC
size: few; V: TRBV18; length: 17; J: TRBJ2-7; D: TRBD1; CDR3: CASSPRKPGQGPYEQYF; DNA: TGTGCCAGCTCACCAAGGAAACCGGGACAGGGTCCCTACGAGCAGTACTTC
size: many; V: TRBV20-1; length: 16; J: TRBJ2-1; D: .; CDR3: CSARDLGLAEHNEQFF; DNA: TGCAGTGCTAGGGACTTAGGCTTAGCGGAGCACAATGAGCAGTTCTTC
size: .; V: TRBV11-2; length: 16; J: TRBJ2-7; D: TRBD2; CDR3: CASSLTSGGFLNEQYF; DNA: TGTGCCAGCAGCTTGACTAGCGGGGGGTTTTTGAACGAGCAGTACTTC